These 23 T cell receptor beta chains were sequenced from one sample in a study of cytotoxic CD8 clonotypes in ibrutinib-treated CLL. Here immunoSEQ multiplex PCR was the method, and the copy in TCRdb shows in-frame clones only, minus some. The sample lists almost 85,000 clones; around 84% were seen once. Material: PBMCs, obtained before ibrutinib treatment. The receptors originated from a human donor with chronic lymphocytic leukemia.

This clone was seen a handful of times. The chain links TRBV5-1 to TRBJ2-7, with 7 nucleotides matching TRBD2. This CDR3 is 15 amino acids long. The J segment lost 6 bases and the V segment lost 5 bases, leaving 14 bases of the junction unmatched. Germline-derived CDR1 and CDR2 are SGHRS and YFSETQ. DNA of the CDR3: TGCGCCAGCAGGCAAAGCGGGACTCCCAACGGCGAGCAGTACTTC. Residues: CASRQSGTPNGEQYF.

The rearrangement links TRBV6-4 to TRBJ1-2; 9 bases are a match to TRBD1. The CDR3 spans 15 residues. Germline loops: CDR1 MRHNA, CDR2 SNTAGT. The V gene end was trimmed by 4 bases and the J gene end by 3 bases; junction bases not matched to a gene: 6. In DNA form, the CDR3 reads TGTGCCAGCAGTGCTACGGGACAGGGCGACTATGGCTACACCTTC. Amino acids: CASSATGQGDYGYTF.

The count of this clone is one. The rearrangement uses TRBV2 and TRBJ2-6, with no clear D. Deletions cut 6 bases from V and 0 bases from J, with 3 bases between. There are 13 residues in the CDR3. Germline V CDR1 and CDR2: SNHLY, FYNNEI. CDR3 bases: TGTGCCAGCAGGGCCTCTGGGGCCAACGTCCTGACTTTC. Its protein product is CASRASGANVLTF.

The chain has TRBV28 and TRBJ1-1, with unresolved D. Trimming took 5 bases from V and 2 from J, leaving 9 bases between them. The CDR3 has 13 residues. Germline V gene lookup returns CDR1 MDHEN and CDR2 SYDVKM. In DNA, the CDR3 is TGTGCCAGCAGTGACCTCCGAAACACTGAAGCTTTCTTT. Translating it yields CASSDLRNTEAFF.

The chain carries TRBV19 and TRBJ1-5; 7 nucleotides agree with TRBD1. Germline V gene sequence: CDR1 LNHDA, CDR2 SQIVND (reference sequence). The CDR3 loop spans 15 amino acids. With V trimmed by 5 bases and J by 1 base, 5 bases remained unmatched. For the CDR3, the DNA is TGTGCCAGTAGTTTCGGACAGGAAAGCAATCAGCCCCAGCATTTT. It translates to CASSFGQESNQPQHF.

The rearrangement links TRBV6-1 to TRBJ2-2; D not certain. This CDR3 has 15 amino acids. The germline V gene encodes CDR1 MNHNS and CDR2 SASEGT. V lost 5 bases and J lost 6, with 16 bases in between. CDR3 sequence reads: CASSPRLPGSGELFF. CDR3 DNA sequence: TGTGCCAGCAGTCCCCGACTCCCAGGATCCGGGGAGCTGTTTTTT.

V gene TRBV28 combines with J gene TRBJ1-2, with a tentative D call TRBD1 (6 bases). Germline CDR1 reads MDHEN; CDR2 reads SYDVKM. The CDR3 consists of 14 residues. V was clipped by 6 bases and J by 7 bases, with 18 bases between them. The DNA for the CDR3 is TGTGCCAGCAGCCCGAGAAACAGGGCACGTGGCTACACCTTC. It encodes CASSPRNRARGYTF.

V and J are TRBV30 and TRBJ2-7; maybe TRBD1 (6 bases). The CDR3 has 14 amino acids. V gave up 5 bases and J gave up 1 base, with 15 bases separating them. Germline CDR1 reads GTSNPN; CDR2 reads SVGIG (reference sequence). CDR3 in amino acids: CAWETGLGSYEQYF. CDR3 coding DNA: TGTGCCTGGGAGACAGGACTTGGATCCTACGAGCAGTACTTC.

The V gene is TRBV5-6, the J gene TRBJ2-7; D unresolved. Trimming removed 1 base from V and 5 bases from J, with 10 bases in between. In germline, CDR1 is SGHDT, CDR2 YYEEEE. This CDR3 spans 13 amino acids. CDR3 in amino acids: CASSLLILNEQYF. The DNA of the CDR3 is TGTGCCAGCAGCTTGCTCATTCTGAACGAGCAGTACTTC. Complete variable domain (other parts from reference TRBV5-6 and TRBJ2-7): DAGVTQSPTHLIKTRGQQVTLRCSPKSGHDTVSWYQQALGQGPQFIFQYYEEEERQRGNFPDRFSGHQFPNYSSELNVNALLLGDSALYLCASSLLILNEQYFGPGTRLTVT.

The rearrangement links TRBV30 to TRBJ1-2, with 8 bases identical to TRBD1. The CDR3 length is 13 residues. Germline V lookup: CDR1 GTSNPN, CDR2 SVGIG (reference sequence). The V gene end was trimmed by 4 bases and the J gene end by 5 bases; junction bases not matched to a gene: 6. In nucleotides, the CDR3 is TGTGCCTGGAACCGGGACAGGCCGTATGGCTACACCTTC. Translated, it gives CAWNRDRPYGYTF.

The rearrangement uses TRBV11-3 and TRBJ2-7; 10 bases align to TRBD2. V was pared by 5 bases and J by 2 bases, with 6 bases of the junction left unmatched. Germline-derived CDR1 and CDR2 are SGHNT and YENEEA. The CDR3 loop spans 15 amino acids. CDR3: CASSRGLAATYEQYF. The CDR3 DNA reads TGTGCCAGCAGCCGAGGACTAGCGGCCACCTACGAGCAGTACTTC.

CDR3 nucleotide sequence: TGTGCCAGCAGCGTAGAGGGCAGGGAAGGGGCCGAGCAGTACTTC. It translates to CASSVEGREGAEQYF. This chain links TRBV9 with TRBJ2-7; possible D gene TRBD1, 5 bases. Germline V gene data show CDR1 as SGDLS and CDR2 as YYNGEE. CDR3 length: 15 amino acids. Trimming took 0 bases from V and 6 from J, leaving 16 bases between them. Variable domain in full (rest from reference TRBV9 and TRBJ2-7): DSGVTQTPKHLITATGQRVTLRCSPRSGDLSVYWYQQSLDQGLQFLIQYYNGEERAKGNILERFSAQQFPDLHSELNLSSLELGDSALYFCASSVEGREGAEQYFGPGTRLTVT.

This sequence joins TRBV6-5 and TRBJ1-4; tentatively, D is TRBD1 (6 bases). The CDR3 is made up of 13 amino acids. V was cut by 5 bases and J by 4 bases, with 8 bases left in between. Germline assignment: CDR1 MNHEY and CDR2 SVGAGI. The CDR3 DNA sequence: TGTGCCAGCAGTATGGACAGTAATGAAAAACTGTTTTTT. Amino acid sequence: CASSMDSNEKLFF.

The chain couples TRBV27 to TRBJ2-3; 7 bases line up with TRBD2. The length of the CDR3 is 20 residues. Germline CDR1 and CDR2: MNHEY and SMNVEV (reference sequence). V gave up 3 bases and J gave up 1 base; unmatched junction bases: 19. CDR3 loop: CASSFLDLAVRTIRTDTQYF. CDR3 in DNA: TGTGCCAGCAGTTTCCTCGATCTAGCGGTACGAACCATTCGCACAGATACGCAGTATTTT.

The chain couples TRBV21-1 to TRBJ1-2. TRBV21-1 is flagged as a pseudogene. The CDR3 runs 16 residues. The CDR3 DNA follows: TGTGCCAGCAGCCCTACCGAGAAAGGGGGGGGTGATGGCTACACCTTC. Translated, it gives CASSPTEKGGGDGYTF.

CDR3 amino acids: CASSLKAGGNTGELFF. The DNA of the CDR3 is TGTGCCAGCAGCTTAAAGGCAGGGGGTAACACCGGGGAGCTGTTTTTT. The chain couples TRBV7-3 to TRBJ2-2, with 7 bases identical to TRBD1. Losses at the gene ends were 1 base for V and 2 bases for J; bases not matched to a gene: 4. Germline V gene sequence: CDR1 SGHTA, CDR2 FQGTGA. CDR3 size: 16 residues.

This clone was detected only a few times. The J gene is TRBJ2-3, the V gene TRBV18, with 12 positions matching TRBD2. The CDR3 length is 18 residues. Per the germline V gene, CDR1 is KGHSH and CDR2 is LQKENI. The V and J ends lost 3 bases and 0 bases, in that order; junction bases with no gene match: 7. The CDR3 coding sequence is TGTGCCAGCTCACCCACAAGGGGGACTAGCGGGAGCACAGATACGCAGTATTTT. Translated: CASSPTRGTSGSTDTQYF.

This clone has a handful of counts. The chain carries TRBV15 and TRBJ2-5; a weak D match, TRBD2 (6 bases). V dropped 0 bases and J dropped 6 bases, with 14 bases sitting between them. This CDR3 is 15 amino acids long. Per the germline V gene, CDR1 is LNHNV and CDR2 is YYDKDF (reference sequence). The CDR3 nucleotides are TGTGCCACCAGCAGAGATTACTCCCGGGAGAAGACCCAGTACTTC. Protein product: CATSRDYSREKTQYF.

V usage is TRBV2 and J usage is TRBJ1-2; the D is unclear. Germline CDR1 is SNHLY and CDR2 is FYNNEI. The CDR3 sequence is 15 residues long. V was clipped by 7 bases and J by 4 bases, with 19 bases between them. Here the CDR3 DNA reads TGTGCCAGCACCCAGAGGCTGCCAGCCTCCTATGGCTACACCTTC. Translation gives CASTQRLPASYGYTF.

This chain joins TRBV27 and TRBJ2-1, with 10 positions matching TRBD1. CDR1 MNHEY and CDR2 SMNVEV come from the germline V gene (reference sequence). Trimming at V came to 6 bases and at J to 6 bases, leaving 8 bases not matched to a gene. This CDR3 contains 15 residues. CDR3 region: CASRNDRGLANEQFF. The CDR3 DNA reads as TGTGCCAGCAGAAATGACAGGGGGCTGGCCAATGAGCAGTTCTTC.

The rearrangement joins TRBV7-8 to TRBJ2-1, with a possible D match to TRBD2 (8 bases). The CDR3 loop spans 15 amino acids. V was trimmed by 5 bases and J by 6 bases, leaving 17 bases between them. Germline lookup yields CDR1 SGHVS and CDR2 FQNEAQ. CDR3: CASSPGQAGGNEQFF. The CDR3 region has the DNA TGTGCCAGCAGCCCCGGACAGGCGGGGGGCAATGAGCAGTTCTTC.

The CDR3 DNA reads as TGTGCCACCAGCAGAGGTACGGTATCCTTTAGGGATGAGCAGTTCTTC. Protein: CATSRGTVSFRDEQFF. This chain joins TRBV15 and TRBJ2-1, with D unclear. Deletions cut 1 base from V and 8 bases from J, with 18 bases between. Germline V lookup: CDR1 LNHNV, CDR2 YYDKDF (reference sequence). The CDR3 runs 16 residues.

DNA for the CDR3: TGTGCCAGCAGTCCTTCCTCGACAGGACACCACTATGGCTACACCTTC. It is translated as CASSPSSTGHHYGYTF. The V call is TRBV28, the J call TRBJ1-2; tentative D call: TRBD1 (6 bases). V was clipped by 5 bases and J by 3 bases, with 19 bases between them. The CDR3 covers 16 residues. Germline V gene lookup returns CDR1 MDHEN and CDR2 SYDVKM.